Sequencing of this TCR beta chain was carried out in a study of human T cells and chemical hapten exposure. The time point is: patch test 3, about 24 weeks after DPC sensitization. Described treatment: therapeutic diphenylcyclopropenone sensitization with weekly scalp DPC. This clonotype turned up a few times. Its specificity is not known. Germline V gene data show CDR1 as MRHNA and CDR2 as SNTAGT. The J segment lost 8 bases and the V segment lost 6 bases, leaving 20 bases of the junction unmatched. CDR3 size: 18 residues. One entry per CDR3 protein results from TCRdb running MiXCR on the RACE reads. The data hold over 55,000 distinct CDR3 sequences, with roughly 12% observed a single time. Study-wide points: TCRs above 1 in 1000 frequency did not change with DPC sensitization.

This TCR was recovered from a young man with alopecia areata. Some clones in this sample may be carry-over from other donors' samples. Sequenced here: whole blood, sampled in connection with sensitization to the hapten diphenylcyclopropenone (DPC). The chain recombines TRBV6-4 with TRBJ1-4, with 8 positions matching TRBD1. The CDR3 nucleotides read TGTGCCAGCAGCTTCACCGGGACAGGATATACAGCGCGGGAAAAACTGTTTTTT. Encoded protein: CASSFTGTGYTAREKLFF.